A selection of T cell receptor beta chains follows, all from one sample in a study of identifying expanded T cells in peripheral blood. The protocol was immunoSEQ multiplex PCR, while the TCRdb copy is restricted to in-frame clones and leaves out a portion. Of approximately 59,000 clones in the sample, roughly 87% were seen once. Sequencing used blood. The source is a person aged 18 to 70 in good health. Both conserved end residues are part of each CDR3. A D gene is named only where the DNA matches it firmly. Size values are once, few and many counts, or a class for expanded clones, and some rows have none.

v_gene	j_gene	abundance	d_gene	CDR3aa	CDR3nt
TRBV21-1	TRBJ2-3	.	.	CASSKGRDTQYF	TGTGCCAGCAGCAAAGGGAGGGATACGCAGTATTTT
TRBV7-6	TRBJ2-5	.	.	CASSKPQETQYF	TGTGCCAGCAGCAAGCCGCAAGAGACCCAGTACTTC
TRBV6-1	TRBJ1-6	medium-sized	.	CATNPGPYNSPLHF	TGTGCCACCAACCCGGGACCATATAATTCACCCCTCCACTTT
TRBV18	TRBJ2-7	few	.	CASSRVLDEQYF	TGTGCCAGCTCACGCGTCCTTGACGAGCAGTACTTC
TRBV5-1	TRBJ1-4	.	.	CASSLRVATNERLFF	TGCGCCAGCAGCTTGCGAGTCGCAACTAATGAAAGACTGTTTTTT
TRBV7-9	TRBJ2-7	.	TRBD2	CASSHPGTSGYEQYF	TGTGCCAGCAGCCACCCGGGGACTAGCGGCTACGAGCAGTACTTC
TRBV5-1	TRBJ1-1	.	.	CASSVQGNTEAFF	TGCGCCAGCAGTGTCCAGGGTAACACTGAAGCTTTCTTT
TRBV19	TRBJ1-3	.	.	CASSIPLGQIYTIYF	TGTGCCAGTAGTATCCCCCTAGGGCAGATCTACACCATATATTTT
TRBV6-5	TRBJ2-7	.	.	CASSYDRTAEQYF	TGTGCCAGCAGTTACGACCGGACAGCCGAGCAGTACTTC
TRBV6-6	TRBJ1-3	.	.	CASSAPEIGNTIYF	TGTGCCAGCAGTGCCCCAGAGATTGGAAACACCATATATTTT
TRBV6-5	TRBJ2-7	once	TRBD1	CASSPDRDLHEQYF	TGTGCCAGCAGCCCGGACAGGGATCTCCACGAGCAGTACTTC
TRBV4-2	TRBJ1-1	.	.	CASSQDPLTNTEAFF	TGTGCCAGCAGCCAAGATCCCCTAACGAACACTGAAGCTTTCTTT
TRBV6-6	TRBJ2-7	.	.	CASSYGVGTYEQYF	TGTGCCAGCAGTTACGGGGTGGGGACCTACGAGCAGTACTTC
TRBV25-1	TRBJ2-7	.	.	CASSEVDVYEQYF	TGTGCCAGCAGTGAGGTCGATGTCTACGAGCAGTACTTC